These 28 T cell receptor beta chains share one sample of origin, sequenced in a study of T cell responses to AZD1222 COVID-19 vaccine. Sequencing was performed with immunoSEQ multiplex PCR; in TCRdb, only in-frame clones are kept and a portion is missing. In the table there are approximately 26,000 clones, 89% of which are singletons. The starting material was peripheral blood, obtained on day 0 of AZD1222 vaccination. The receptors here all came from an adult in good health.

The CDR3 region has the DNA TGTGCCAGCAGGTTCACAGGGGACACTGAAGCTTTCTTT. Amino acids: CASRFTGDTEAFF. The chain is built from TRBV12-3 or TRBV12-4 and TRBJ1-1, with 7 bases that match TRBD1. V lost 6 bases to trimming and J lost 3 bases; unmatched junction nucleotides: 4. This CDR3 region has 13 residues.

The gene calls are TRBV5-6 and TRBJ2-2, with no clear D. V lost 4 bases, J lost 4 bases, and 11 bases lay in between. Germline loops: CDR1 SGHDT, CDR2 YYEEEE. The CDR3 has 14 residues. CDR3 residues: CASSTQQSTGELFF. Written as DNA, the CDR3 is TGTGCCAGCAGCACCCAGCAGAGCACCGGGGAGCTGTTTTTT. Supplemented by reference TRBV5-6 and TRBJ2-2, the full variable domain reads DAGVTQSPTHLIKTRGQQVTLRCSPKSGHDTVSWYQQALGQGPQFIFQYYEEEERQRGNFPDRFSGHQFPNYSSELNVNALLLGDSALYLCASSTQQSTGELFFGEGSRLTVL.

DNA of the CDR3: TGTGCCAGTAGTATACAATCCGGGACTAGCACAGATACGCAGTATTTT. Its protein product is CASSIQSGTSTDTQYF. The rearrangement uses TRBV19 and TRBJ2-3; TRBD2 is a possible D gene (6 bases). Germline CDR1 LNHDA, CDR2 SQIVND (reference sequence). The V end was cut by 2 bases, the J end by 0 bases, with 12 bases between. CDR3 length equals 16 residues.

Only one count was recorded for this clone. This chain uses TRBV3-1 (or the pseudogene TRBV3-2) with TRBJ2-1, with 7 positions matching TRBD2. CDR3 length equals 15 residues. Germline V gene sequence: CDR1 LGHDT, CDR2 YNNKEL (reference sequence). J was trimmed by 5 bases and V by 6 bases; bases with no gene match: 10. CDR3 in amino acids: CASRPLGGLNNEQFF. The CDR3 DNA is TGTGCCAGCAGACCATTGGGAGGGCTCAACAATGAGCAGTTCTTC.

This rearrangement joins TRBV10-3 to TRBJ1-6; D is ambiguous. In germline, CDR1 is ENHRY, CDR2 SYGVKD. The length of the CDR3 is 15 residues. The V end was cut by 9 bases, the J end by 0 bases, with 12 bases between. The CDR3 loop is CAISGRSSYNSPLHF. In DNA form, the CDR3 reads TGTGCCATATCCGGACGGAGCTCCTATAATTCACCCCTCCACTTT.

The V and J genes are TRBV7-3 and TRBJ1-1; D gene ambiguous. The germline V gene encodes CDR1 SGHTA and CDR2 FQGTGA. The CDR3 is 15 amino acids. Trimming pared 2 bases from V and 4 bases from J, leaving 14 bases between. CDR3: CASSLVVDRSTEAFF. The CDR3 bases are TGTGCCAGCAGCTTAGTAGTGGATCGGAGCACTGAAGCTTTCTTT.

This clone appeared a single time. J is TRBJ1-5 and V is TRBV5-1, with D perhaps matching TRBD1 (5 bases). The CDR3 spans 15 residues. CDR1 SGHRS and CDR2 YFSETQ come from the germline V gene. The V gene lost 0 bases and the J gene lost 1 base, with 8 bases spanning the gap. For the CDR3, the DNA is TGCGCCAGCAGCTTGGTTCCAGGGAGCAATCAGCCCCAGCATTTT. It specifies CASSLVPGSNQPQHF.

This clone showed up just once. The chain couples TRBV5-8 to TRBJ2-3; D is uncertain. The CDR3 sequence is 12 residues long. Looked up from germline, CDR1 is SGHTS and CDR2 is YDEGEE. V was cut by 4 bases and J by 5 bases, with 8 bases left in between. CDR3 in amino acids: CASSRRGDTQYF. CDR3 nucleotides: TGTGCCAGCAGCAGGAGAGGAGATACGCAGTATTTT.

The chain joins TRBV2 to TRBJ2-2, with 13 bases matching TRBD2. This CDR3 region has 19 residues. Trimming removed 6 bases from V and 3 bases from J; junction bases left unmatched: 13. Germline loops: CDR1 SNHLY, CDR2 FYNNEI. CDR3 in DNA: TGTGCCAGCAGCAACCGACTAGCGGGAGGAGAGGAGGACACCGGGGAGCTGTTTTTT. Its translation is CASSNRLAGGEEDTGELFF.

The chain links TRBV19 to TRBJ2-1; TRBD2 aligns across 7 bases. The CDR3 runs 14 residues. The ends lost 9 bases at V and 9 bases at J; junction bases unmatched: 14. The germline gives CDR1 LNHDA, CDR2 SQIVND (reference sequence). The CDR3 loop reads CASRRVGGPFEQFF. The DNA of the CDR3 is TGTGCCAGCAGGCGGGTGGGAGGGCCTTTTGAGCAGTTCTTC.

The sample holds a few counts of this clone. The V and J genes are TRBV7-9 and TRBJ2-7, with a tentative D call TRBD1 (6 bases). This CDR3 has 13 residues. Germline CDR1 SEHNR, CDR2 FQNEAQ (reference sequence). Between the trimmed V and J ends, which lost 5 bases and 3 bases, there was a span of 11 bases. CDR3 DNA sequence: TGTGCCAGCAGCCCAGCAGGGGACTACGAGCAGTACTTC. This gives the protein CASSPAGDYEQYF.

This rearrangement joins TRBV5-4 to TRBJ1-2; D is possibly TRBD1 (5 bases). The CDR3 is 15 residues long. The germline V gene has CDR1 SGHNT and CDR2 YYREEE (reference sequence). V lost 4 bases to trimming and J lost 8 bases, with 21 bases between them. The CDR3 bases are TGTGCCAGCAGCCCCGCGGTGGGGGTTTGGAGCGGCTACACCTTC. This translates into CASSPAVGVWSGYTF.

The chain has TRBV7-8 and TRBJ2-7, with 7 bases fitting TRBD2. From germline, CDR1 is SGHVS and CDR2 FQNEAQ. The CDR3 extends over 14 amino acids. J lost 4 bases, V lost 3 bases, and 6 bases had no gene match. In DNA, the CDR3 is TGTGCCAGCAGCTTGGGGCGGGAGAGGTACGAGCAGTACTTC. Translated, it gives CASSLGRERYEQYF.

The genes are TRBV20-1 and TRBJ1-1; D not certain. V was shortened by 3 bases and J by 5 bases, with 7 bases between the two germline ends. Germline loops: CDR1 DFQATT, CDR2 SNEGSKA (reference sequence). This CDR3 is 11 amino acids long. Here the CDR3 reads CSASATTEAFF. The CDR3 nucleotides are TGCAGTGCTAGCGCAACAACTGAAGCTTTCTTT.

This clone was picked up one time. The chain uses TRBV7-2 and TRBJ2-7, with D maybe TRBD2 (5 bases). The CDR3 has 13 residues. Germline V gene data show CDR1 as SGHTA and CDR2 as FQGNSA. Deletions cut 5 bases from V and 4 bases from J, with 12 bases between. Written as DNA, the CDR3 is TGTGCCAGCAGCGAGGGCCCATCGTACGAGCAGTACTTC. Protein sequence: CASSEGPSYEQYF.

CDR3 residues: CASSISGTRGNEQFF. The CDR3 nucleotides are TGTGCCAGTAGTATAAGCGGTACTAGAGGCAATGAGCAGTTCTTC. The J gene is TRBJ2-1, the V gene TRBV19, with D tentatively TRBD2 (5 bases). The ends were cut back, 2 bases at V and 6 bases at J, with 14 bases in the middle. Germline V gene sequence: CDR1 LNHDA, CDR2 SQIVND (reference sequence). The CDR3 extends over 15 amino acids. Based on the CDR3 plus reference TRBV19 and TRBJ2-1, the full variable domain is DGGITQSPKYLFRKEGQNVTLSCEQNLNHDAMYWYRQDPGQGLRLIYYSQIVNDFQKGDIAEGYSVSREKKESFPLTVTSAQKNPTAFYLCASSISGTRGNEQFFGPGTRLTVL.

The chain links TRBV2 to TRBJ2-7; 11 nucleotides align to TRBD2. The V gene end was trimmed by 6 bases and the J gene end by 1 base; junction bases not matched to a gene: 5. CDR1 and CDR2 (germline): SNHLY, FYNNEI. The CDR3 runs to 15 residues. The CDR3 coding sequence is TGTGCCAGCAGGGGGGGACTAGCGGCGTCCTACGAGCAGTACTTC. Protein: CASRGGLAASYEQYF.

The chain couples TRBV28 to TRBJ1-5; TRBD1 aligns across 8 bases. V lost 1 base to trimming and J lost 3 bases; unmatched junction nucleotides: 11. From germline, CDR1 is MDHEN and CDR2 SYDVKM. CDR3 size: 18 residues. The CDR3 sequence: CASSLLDRGGIHNQPQHF. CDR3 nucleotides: TGTGCCAGCAGTTTATTAGACAGGGGCGGTATTCACAATCAGCCCCAGCATTTT.

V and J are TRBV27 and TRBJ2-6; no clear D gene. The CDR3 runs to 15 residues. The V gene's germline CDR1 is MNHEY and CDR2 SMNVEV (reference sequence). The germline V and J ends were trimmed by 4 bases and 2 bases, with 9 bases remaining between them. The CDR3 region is CASSSAGTGANVLTF. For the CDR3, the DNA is TGTGCCAGCAGTTCCGCAGGAACTGGGGCCAACGTCCTGACTTTC.

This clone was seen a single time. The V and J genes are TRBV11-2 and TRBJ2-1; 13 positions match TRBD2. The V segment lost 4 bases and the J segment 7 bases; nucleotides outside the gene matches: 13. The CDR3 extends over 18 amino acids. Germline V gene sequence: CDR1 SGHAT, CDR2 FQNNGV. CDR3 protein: CASSSRLLTSGRANEQFF. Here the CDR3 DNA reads TGTGCCAGCAGCTCGAGACTCTTAACTAGCGGGAGGGCGAATGAGCAGTTCTTC.

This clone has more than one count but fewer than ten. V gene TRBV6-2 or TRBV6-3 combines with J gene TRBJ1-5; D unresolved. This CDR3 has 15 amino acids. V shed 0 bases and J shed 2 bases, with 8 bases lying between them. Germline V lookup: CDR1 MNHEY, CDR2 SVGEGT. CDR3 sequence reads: CASSYSREGNQPQHF. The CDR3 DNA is TGTGCCAGCAGTTACTCGAGAGAGGGCAATCAGCCCCAGCATTTT.

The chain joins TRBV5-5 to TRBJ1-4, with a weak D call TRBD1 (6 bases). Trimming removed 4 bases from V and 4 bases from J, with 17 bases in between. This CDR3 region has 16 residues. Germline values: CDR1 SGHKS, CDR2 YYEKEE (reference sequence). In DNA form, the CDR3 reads TGTGCCAGCAGCCCAGGGGTTTTGGGGCTTAATGAAAAACTGTTTTTT. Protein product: CASSPGVLGLNEKLFF.

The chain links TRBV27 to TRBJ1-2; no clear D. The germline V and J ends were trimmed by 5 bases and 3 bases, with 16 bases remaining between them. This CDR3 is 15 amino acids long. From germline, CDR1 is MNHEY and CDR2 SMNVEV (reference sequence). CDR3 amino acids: CASSGSGRADYGYTF. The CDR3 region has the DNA TGTGCCAGCAGTGGAAGCGGTCGGGCAGACTATGGCTACACCTTC.

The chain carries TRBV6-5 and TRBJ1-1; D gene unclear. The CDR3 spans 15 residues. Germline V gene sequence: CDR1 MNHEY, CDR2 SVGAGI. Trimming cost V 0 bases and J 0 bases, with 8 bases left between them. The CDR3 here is CASSYSTYLNTEAFF. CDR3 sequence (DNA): TGTGCCAGCAGTTACTCGACATATTTGAACACTGAAGCTTTCTTT.

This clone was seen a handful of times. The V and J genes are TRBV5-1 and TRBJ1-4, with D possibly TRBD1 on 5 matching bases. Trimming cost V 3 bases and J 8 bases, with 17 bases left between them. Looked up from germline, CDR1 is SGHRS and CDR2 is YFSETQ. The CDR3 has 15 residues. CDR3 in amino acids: CASSYDAGPGEKLFF. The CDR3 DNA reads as TGCGCCAGCAGCTATGACGCAGGGCCCGGGGAAAAACTGTTTTTT. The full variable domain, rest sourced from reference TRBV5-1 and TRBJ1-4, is KAGVTQTPRYLIKTRGQQVTLSCSPISGHRSVSWYQQTPGQGLQFLFEYFSETQRNKGNFPGRFSGRQFSNSRSEMNVSTLELGDSALYLCASSYDAGPGEKLFFGSGTQLSVL.

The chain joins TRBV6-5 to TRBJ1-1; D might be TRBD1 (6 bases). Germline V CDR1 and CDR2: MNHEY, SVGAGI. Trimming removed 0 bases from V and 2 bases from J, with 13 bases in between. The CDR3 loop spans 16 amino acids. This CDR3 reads CASSYSGMGANTEAFF. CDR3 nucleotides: TGTGCCAGCAGTTACTCAGGGATGGGGGCAAACACTGAAGCTTTCTTT.

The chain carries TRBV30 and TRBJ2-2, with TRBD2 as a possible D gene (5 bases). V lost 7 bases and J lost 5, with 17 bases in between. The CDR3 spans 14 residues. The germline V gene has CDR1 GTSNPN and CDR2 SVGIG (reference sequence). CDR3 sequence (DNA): TGTGCCTTGAGGGCGGATTTAGGAACCGGGGAGCTGTTTTTT. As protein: CALRADLGTGELFF. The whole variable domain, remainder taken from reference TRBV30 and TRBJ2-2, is SQTIHQWPATLVQPVGSPLSLECTVEGTSNPNLYWYRQAAGRGLQLLFYSVGIGQISSEVPQNLSASRPQDRQFILSSKKLLLSDSGFYLCALRADLGTGELFFGEGSRLTVL.

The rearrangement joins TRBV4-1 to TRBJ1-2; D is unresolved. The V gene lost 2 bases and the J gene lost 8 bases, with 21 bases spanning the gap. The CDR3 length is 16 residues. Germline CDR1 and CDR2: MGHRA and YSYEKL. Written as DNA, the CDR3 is TGCGCCAGCAGCCAATTTTTTCAGTTCCCGAGAGAGGGCTACACCTTC. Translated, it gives CASSQFFQFPREGYTF.